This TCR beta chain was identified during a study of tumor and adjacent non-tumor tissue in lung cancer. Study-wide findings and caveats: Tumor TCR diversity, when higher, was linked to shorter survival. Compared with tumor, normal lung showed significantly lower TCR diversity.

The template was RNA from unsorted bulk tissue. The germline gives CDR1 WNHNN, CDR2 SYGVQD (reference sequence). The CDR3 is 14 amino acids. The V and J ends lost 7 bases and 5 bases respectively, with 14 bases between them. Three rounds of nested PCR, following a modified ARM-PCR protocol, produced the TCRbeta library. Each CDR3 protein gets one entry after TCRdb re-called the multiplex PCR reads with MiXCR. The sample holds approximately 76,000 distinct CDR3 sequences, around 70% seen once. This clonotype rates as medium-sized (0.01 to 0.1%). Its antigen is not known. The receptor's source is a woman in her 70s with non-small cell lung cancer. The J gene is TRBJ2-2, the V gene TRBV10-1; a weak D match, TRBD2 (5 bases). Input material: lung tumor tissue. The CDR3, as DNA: TGCGCCAGCAAACCGAACACGGGGACCGGGGAGCTGTTTTTT. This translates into CASKPNTGTGELFF.